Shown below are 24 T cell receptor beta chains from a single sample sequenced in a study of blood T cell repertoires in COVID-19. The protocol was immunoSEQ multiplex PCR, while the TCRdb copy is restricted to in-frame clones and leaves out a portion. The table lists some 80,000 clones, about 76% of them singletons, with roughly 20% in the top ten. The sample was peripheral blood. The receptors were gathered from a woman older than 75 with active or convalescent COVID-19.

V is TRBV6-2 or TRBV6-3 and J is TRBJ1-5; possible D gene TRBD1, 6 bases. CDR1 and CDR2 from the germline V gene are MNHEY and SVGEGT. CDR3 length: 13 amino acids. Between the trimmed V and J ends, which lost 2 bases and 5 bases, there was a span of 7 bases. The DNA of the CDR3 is TGTGCCAGCAGTTACGCAGGGGATCAGCCCCAGCATTTT. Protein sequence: CASSYAGDQPQHF.

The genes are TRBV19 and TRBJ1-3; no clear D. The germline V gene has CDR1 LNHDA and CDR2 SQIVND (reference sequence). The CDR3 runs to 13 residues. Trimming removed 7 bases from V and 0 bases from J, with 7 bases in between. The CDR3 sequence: CASMRGSGNTIYF. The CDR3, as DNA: TGTGCCAGTATGCGGGGCTCTGGAAACACCATATATTTT.

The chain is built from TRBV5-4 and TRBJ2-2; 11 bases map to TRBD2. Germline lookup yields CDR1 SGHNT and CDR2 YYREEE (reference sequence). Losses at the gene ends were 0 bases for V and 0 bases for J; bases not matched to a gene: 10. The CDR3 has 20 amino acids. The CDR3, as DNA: TGTGCCAGCAGCTTGGGTGGGGCTAGCGGGGGGATCTCGAACACCGGGGAGCTGTTTTTT. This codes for CASSLGGASGGISNTGELFF.

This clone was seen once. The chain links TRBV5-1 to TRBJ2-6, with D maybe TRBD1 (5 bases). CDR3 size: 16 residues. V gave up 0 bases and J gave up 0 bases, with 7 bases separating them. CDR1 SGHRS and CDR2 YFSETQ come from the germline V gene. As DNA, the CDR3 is TGCGCCAGCAGCTTGGGACAGAGCTCTGGGGCCAACGTCCTGACTTTC. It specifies CASSLGQSSGANVLTF.

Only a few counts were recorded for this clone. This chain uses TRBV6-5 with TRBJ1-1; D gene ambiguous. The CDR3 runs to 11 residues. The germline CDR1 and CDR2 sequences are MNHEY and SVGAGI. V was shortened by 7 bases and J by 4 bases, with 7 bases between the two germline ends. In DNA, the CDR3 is TGTGCCAGCAAGTTCGGCACTGAAGCTTTCTTT. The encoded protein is CASKFGTEAFF.

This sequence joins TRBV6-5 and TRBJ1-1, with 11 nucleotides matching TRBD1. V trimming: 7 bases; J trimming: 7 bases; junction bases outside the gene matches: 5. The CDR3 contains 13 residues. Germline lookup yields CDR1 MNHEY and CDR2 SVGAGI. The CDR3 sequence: CASTSGTGGEAFF. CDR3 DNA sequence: TGTGCCAGCACCAGTGGGACAGGGGGTGAAGCTTTCTTT.

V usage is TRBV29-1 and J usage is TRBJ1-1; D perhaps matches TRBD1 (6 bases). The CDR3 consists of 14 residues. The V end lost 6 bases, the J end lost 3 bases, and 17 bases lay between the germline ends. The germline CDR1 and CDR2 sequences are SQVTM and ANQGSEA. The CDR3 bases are TGCAGCGTAGCCTACAGGGATTGGGACACTGAAGCTTTCTTT. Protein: CSVAYRDWDTEAFF. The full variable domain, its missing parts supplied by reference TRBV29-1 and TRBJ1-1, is SAVISQKPSRDICQRGTSLTIQCQVDSQVTMMFWYRQQPGQSLTLIATANQGSEATYESGFVIDKFPISRPNLTFSTLTVSNMSPEDSSIYLCSVAYRDWDTEAFFGQGTRLTVV.

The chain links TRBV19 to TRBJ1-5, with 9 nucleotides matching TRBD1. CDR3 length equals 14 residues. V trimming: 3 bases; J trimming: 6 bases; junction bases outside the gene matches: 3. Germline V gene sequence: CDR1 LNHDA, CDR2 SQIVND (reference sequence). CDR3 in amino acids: CASSITGQGQPQHF. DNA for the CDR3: TGTGCCAGTAGTATTACGGGACAGGGTCAGCCCCAGCATTTT.

CDR3 residues: CASSPDRLYGYTF. In DNA form, the CDR3 reads TGTGCCAGCAGCCCGGACAGACTCTATGGCTACACCTTC. The chain carries TRBV12-3 or TRBV12-4 and TRBJ1-2, with a weak D call TRBD1 (6 bases). V was clipped by 6 bases and J by 4 bases, with 12 bases between them. This CDR3 is 13 amino acids long.

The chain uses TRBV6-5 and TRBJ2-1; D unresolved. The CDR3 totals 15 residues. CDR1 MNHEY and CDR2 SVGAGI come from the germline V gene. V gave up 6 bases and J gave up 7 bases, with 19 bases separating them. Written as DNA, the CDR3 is TGTGCCAGCAGCAAACTCAAGACACCTTTGAATGAGCAGTTCTTC. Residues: CASSKLKTPLNEQFF.

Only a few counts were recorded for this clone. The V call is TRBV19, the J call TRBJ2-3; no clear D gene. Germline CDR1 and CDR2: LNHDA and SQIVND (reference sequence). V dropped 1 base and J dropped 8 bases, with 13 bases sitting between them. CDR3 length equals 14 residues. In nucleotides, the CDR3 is TGTGCCAGTAGTATAGCTGGCCTAGACGCTACGCAGTATTTT. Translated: CASSIAGLDATQYF.

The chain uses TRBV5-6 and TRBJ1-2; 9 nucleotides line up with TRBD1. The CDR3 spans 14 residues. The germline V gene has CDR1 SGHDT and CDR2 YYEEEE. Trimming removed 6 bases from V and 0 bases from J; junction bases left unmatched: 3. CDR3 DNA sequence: TGTGCCAGCAATTGGGACAGGGCTAACTATGGCTACACCTTC. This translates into CASNWDRANYGYTF.

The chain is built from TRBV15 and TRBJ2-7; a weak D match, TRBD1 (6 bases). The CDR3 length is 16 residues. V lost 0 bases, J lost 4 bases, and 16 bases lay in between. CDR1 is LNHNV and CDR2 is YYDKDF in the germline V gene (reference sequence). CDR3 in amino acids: CATSRDLTGNWYEQYF. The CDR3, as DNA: TGTGCCACCAGCAGAGATCTCACAGGGAATTGGTACGAGCAGTACTTC.

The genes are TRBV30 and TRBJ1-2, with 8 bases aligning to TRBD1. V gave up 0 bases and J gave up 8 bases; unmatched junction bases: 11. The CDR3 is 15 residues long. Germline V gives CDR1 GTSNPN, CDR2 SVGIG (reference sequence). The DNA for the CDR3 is TGTGCCTGGAGTGTACCCGACAGGGGTTATGGAGGCTACACCTTC. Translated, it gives CAWSVPDRGYGGYTF.

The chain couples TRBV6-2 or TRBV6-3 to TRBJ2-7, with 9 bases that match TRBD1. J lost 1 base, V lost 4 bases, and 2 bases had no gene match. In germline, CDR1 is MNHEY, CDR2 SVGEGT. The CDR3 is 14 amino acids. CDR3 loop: CASSLGQGSYEQYF. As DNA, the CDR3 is TGTGCCAGCAGTTTAGGACAGGGGTCCTACGAGCAGTACTTC.

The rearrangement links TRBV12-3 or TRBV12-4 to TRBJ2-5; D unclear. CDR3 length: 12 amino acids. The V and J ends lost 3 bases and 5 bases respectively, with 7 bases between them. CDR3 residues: CASSFYAETQYF. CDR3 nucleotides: TGTGCCAGCAGTTTTTATGCGGAGACCCAGTACTTC.

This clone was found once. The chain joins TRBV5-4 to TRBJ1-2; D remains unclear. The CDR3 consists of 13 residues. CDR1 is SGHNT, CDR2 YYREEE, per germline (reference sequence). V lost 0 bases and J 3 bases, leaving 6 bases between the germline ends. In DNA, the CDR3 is TGTGCCAGCAGCTTGGGCGGAGACTATGGCTACACCTTC. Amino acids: CASSLGGDYGYTF.

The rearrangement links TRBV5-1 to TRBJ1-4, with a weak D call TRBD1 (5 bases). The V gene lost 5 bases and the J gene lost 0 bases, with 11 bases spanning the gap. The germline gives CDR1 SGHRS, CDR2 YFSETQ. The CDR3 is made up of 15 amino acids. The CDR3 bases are TGCGCCAGCAGACAGGTCTCTGCAACTAATGAAAAACTGTTTTTT. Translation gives CASRQVSATNEKLFF.

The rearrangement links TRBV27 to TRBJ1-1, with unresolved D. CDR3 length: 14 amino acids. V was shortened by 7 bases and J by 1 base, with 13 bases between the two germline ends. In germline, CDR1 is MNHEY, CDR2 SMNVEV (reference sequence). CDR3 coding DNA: TGTGCCAGCACTACTGGCGGGCGGAACACTGAAGCTTTCTTT. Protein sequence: CASTTGGRNTEAFF.

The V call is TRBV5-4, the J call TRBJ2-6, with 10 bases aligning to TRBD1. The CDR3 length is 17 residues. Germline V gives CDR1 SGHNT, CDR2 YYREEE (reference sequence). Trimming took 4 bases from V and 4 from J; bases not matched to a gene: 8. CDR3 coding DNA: TGTGCCAGCAGCCCTAGGACAGGGGGGCTCGGGGCCAACGTCCTGACTTTC. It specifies CASSPRTGGLGANVLTF.

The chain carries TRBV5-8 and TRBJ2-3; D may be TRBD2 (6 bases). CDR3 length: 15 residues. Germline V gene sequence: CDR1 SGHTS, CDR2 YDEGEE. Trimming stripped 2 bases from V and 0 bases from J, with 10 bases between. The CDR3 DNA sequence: TGTGCCAGCAGCTTCTCAGGGACTAGCACAGATACGCAGTATTTT. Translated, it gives CASSFSGTSTDTQYF.

The CDR3 DNA reads TGCGCCAGCAGCTTTGACAGCAGGGGGAGTGAGCAGTTCTTC. Amino acid sequence: CASSFDSRGSEQFF. The chain is built from TRBV5-1 and TRBJ2-1; 7 nucleotides match TRBD1. The junction had 8 bases not matched to a gene; V was cut back by 2 bases and J by 9 bases. The CDR3 is 14 residues long. In germline, CDR1 is SGHRS, CDR2 YFSETQ.

CDR3 in DNA: TGTGCCAGCAGCCCAGGAGGGAGACGTGCGCAGTACTTC. As protein: CASSPGGRRAQYF. J is TRBJ2-7 and V is TRBV11-2; weak D call: TRBD2 (6 bases). Trimming left V 5 bases short and J 9 bases short, with 17 bases between. Per germline, CDR1 SGHAT and CDR2 FQNNGV. This CDR3 comprises 13 residues.

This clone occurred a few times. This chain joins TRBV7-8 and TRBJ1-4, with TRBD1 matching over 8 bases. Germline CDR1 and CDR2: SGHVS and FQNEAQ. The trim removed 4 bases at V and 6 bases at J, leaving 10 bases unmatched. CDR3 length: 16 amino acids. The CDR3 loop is CASSSFQGARHEKLFF. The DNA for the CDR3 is TGTGCCAGCAGCTCGTTCCAGGGGGCGCGTCATGAAAAACTGTTTTTT.